The 2 T cell receptor beta chains presented below share a single source sample, sequenced in a study of T cells of healthy individuals. From the 5' RACE reads, TCRdb called clonotypes with MiXCR, one entry per CDR3 protein. The data contain around 98,000 distinct CDR3 sequences, around 17% of them singletons. All receptors derive from a human donor in good health.

This clonotype was seen more than once but under ten times. This chain's CDR3 is CASSQAGGQASSYTF. CDR3 DNA: TGTGCCAGCAGCCAAGCCGGGGGGCAGGCCAGTAGCTACACCTTC. This sequence joins TRBV14 and TRBJ1-2; D perhaps matches TRBD1 (6 bases). The ends were cut back, 1 base at V and 9 bases at J, with 18 bases in the middle. The CDR3 runs 15 residues. The germline gives CDR1 SGHDN, CDR2 FVKESK.

The chain combines TRBV4-1 with TRBJ2-2; no reliable D call. V was shortened by 1 base and J by 3 bases, with 6 bases between the two germline ends. The CDR3 extends over 14 amino acids. The germline V gene encodes CDR1 MGHRA and CDR2 YSYEKL. DNA of the CDR3: TGCGCCAGCAGCCAAGTTTTCTACACCGGGGAGCTGTTTTTT. Translating gives CASSQVFYTGELFF.